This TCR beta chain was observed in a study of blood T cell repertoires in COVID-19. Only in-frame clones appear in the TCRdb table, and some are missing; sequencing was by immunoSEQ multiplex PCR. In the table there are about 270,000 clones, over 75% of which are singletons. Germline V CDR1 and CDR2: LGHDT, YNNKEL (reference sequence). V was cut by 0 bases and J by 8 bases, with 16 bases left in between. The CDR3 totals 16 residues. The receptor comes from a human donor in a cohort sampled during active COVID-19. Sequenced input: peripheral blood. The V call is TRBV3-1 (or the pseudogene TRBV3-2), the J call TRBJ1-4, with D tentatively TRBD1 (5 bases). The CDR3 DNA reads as TGTGCCAGCAGCCAAGACAGGGTCCCATGGATGGAAAAACTGTTTTTT. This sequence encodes CASSQDRVPWMEKLFF.